These 14 T cell receptor beta chains were sequenced from one sample in a study of cytomegalovirus exposure and HLA in healthy donors. PCR amplification relied on 60 Vbeta primers (plus 13 Jbeta primers). Measured with immunoSEQ multiplex PCR; TCRdb has only the in-frame clones, and not every one. Here the sample spans roughly 180,000 clones, approximately 84% being singletons. Material: PBMCs. The receptor set was obtained from a boy aged 5-17 years in good health and CMV-seronegative.

This chain links TRBV7-8 with TRBJ1-2, with D hard to call. CDR3 length equals 11 residues. The germline V gene encodes CDR1 SGHVS and CDR2 FQNEAQ. V dropped 5 bases and J dropped 7 bases, with 8 bases sitting between them. In nucleotides, the CDR3 is TGTGCCAGCAGCACCAGTGGTGGCTACACCTTC. Translation: CASSTSGGYTF. The full variable domain, rest sourced from reference TRBV7-8 and TRBJ1-2, is GAGVSQSPRYKVAKRGQDVALRCDPISGHVSLFWYQQALGQGPEFLTYFQNEAQLDKSGLPSDRFFAERPEGSVSTLKIQRTQQEDSAVYLCASSTSGGYTFGSGTRLTVV.

This chain's CDR3 is CASSLGMARSGNTIYF. The CDR3, as DNA: TGTGCCAGCAGCTTAGGAATGGCCCGCTCTGGAAACACCATATATTTT. This sequence joins TRBV7-2 and TRBJ1-3; D is uncertain. The CDR3 runs 16 residues. From germline, CDR1 is SGHTA and CDR2 FQGNSA. Trimming removed 1 base at V and 0 bases at J, with 10 bases between.

The CDR3 sequence is CASSRTSGYNEQFF. CDR3 nucleotide sequence: TGCGCCAGCAGCCGGACTAGCGGATACAATGAGCAGTTCTTC. The genes are TRBV5-1 and TRBJ2-1, with 10 nucleotides matching TRBD2. V lost 4 bases, J lost 4 bases, and 2 bases stayed unmatched. The CDR3 consists of 14 residues. Per germline, CDR1 SGHRS and CDR2 YFSETQ.

J is TRBJ2-5 and V is TRBV11-2; 7 nucleotides match TRBD2. The germline V gene encodes CDR1 SGHAT and CDR2 FQNNGV. The CDR3 consists of 17 residues. The ends lost 2 bases at V and 4 bases at J; junction bases unmatched: 13. DNA of the CDR3: TGTGCCAGCAGCTTAAAGGTCCAGCGGGGAAAGGGAGAGACCCAGTACTTC. Amino acid sequence: CASSLKVQRGKGETQYF. Combining the CDR3 with reference TRBV11-2 and TRBJ2-5 gives the whole variable domain EAGVAQSPRYKIIEKRQSVAFWCNPISGHATLYWYQQILGQGPKLLIQFQNNGVVDDSQLPKDRFSAERLKGVDSTLKIQPAKLEDSAVYLCASSLKVQRGKGETQYFGPGTRLLVL.

The V call is TRBV18, the J call TRBJ2-1; possible D gene TRBD1, 5 bases. The V gene lost 3 bases and the J gene lost 5 bases, with 8 bases spanning the gap. Germline V gene lookup returns CDR1 KGHSH and CDR2 LQKENI. The CDR3 is 13 amino acids. The CDR3, as DNA: TGTGCCAGCTCACCCGACAGAAACAATGAGCAGTTCTTC. Amino acids: CASSPDRNNEQFF.

The chain recombines TRBV27 with TRBJ1-1; weak D call: TRBD1 (6 bases). The germline V and J ends were trimmed by 6 bases and 4 bases, with 9 bases remaining between them. The germline V gene encodes CDR1 MNHEY and CDR2 SMNVEV (reference sequence). The CDR3 consists of 12 residues. This chain's CDR3 is CASRQGRTEAFF. DNA for the CDR3: TGTGCCAGCAGACAGGGTCGCACTGAAGCTTTCTTT.

The CDR3: CASGIGLEFLNEQFF. In DNA, the CDR3 is TGTGCCAGCGGTATAGGACTAGAGTTTTTGAATGAGCAGTTCTTC. The chain recombines TRBV2 with TRBJ2-1; 7 nucleotides match TRBD2. The junction had 14 bases not matched to a gene; V was cut back by 8 bases and J by 7 bases. Germline-derived CDR1 and CDR2 are SNHLY and FYNNEI. CDR3 length: 15 amino acids.

The V and J genes are TRBV15 and TRBJ1-1; 8 positions match TRBD1. Trimming removed 4 bases from V and 4 bases from J; junction bases left unmatched: 8. Germline-derived CDR1 and CDR2 are LNHNV and YYDKDF (reference sequence). The CDR3 spans 15 residues. The CDR3 DNA reads TGTGCCACCAGCATAGACAGGGGCTCCGGCACTGAAGCTTTCTTT. Protein sequence: CATSIDRGSGTEAFF.

The CDR3 loop reads CASSLVGTEVNYGYTF. CDR3 coding DNA: TGTGCCAGCAGCTTAGTTGGGACAGAAGTTAACTATGGCTACACCTTC. The V and J genes are TRBV11-2 and TRBJ1-2, with TRBD1 matching 7 bases. Per germline, CDR1 SGHAT and CDR2 FQNNGV. There are 16 residues in the CDR3. J was trimmed by 1 base and V by 1 base; bases with no gene match: 6.

This sequence joins TRBV6-5 and TRBJ2-5, with 9 positions matching TRBD2. Trimming cost V 2 bases and J 5 bases; bases outside gene matches: 9. Per the germline V gene, CDR1 is MNHEY and CDR2 is SVGAGI. The CDR3 extends over 16 amino acids. DNA for the CDR3: TGTGCCAGCAGTTACCCAAATAGCGGGGGCCCGGAGACCCAGTACTTC. The encoded protein is CASSYPNSGGPETQYF.

The chain employs TRBV2 and TRBJ2-5; 8 bases are shared with TRBD1. CDR1 is SNHLY and CDR2 is FYNNEI in the germline V gene. Unmatched junction bases numbered 5, after V lost 8 bases and J lost 3 bases. CDR3 size: 13 residues. DNA of the CDR3: TGTGCCAGCTCCCTGGACAGGGAAGAGACCCAGTACTTC. Its translation is CASSLDREETQYF.

This chain connects TRBV5-1 to TRBJ1-1, with D tentatively TRBD1 (6 bases). The CDR3 length is 22 residues. Germline values: CDR1 SGHRS, CDR2 YFSETQ. The germline V and J ends were trimmed by 4 bases and 0 bases, with 34 bases remaining between them. The CDR3 nucleotides are TGCGCCAGCAGCCACTCTTTCGCGGGGGGCGCTGGGGTGAGTTCTTTGAACACTGAAGCTTTCTTT. Protein: CASSHSFAGGAGVSSLNTEAFF.

This clone was detected only once. The chain recombines TRBV5-1 with TRBJ2-6; TRBD1 agrees at 8 bases. Losses at the gene ends were 2 bases for V and 3 bases for J; bases not matched to a gene: 13. Germline V CDR1 and CDR2: SGHRS, YFSETQ. The CDR3 extends over 19 amino acids. The CDR3 DNA follows: TGCGCCAGCAGCTTAGGGGCGGCAGGGGGCTTCAGTGGGGCCAACGTCCTGACTTTC. As protein: CASSLGAAGGFSGANVLTF.

V gene TRBV15 combines with J gene TRBJ1-2; D unresolved. The length of the CDR3 is 16 residues. Germline V gene lookup returns CDR1 LNHNV and CDR2 YYDKDF (reference sequence). Between the trimmed V and J ends, which lost 7 bases and 0 bases, there was a span of 18 bases. The CDR3 here is CATNKREALANYGYTF. The CDR3 nucleotides read TGTGCCACCAACAAGCGGGAGGCCTTAGCTAACTATGGCTACACCTTC.